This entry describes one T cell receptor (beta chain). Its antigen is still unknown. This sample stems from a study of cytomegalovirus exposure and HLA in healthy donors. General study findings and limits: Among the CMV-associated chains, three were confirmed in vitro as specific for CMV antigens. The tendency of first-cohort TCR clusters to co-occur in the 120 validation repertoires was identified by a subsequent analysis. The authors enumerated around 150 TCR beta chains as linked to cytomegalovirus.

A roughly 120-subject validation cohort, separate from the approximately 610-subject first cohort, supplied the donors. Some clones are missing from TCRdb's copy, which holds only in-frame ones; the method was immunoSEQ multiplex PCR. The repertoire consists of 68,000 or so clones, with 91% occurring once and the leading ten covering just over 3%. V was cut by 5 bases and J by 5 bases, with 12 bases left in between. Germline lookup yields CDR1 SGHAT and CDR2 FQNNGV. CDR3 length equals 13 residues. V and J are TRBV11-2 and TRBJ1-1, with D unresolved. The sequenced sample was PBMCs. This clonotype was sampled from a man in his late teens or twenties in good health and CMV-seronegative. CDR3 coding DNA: TGTGCCAGCAGCCCCAGATGGCGGACTGAAGCTTTCTTT. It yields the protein CASSPRWRTEAFF. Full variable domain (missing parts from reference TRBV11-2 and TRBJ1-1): EAGVAQSPRYKIIEKRQSVAFWCNPISGHATLYWYQQILGQGPKLLIQFQNNGVVDDSQLPKDRFSAERLKGVDSTLKIQPAKLEDSAVYLCASSPRWRTEAFFGQGTRLTVV.